This T cell receptor beta chain was obtained from a study of T cell repertoires in cytomegalovirus infection. Each CDR3 protein gets one entry after TCRdb re-called the reads with MiXCR. Here the sample spans 350,000 to 400,000 distinct CDR3 sequences, 34% being singletons. Comments on this clonotype: Its antigen is unidentified.

CDR3 length: 12 amino acids. CDR1 and CDR2 from the germline V gene are ENHRY and SYGVKD. Trimming removed 5 bases from V and 8 bases from J, with 12 bases in between. Study outcomes and limitations: CMV carriers having the relevant HLA were flagged by cumulative public TCR beta family frequency.

This specimen was cultured PBMCs, taken from culture after CMV antigen stimulation. The sequence derives from a human donor in good health (CMV status not recorded). Some clones in this sample may be carry-over from other donors' samples. V and J are TRBV10-3 and TRBJ2-5; maybe TRBD1 (8 bases). The CDR3 loop reads CAISTGGDTQYF. The CDR3 nucleotides read TGTGCCATCAGTACAGGGGGGGATACCCAGTACTTC.